This TCR beta chain is drawn from a study of beta chain features in type 1 diabetes. Points from the study as a whole: A moderate, significant TCRB CDR3 shortening appeared in type 1 diabetes across four CD4+ subsets. When VDJ junctions were examined, type 1 diabetes patients showed fewer insertions and more deletions. Relative to healthy donors, patients appeared to have naive, central memory and Treg TCRB repertoires that were more similar.

Trimming took 9 bases from V and 7 from J; bases not matched to a gene: 11. There are 13 residues in the CDR3. The germline CDR1 and CDR2 sequences are ENHRY and SYGVKD. This clone was counted only a few times. Its antigen is still unknown. It was one heparinised blood draw, averaging about 116 mL, that each donor gave. Sorting with CD45RO/CCR7/CD25/CD127/CD95/CD27 yielded naive, central memory, regulatory and stem-like memory CD4+ cells. Since all of the isolated RNA was reverse transcribed, expressed TCRB transcripts were what got sequenced. Repertoires were generated with immunoSEQ multiplex PCR, while TCRdb's copy carries only in-frame clones and drops some. The data contain a few hundred thousand clones, more than 15% of them singletons.

The sequenced sample was naive CD4+ T cells from blood. This sequence originates from a young man with type 1 diabetes. This chain links TRBV10-3 with TRBJ2-7; the match to TRBD2 covers 8 bases. The CDR3 spells CAISGSSGPEQYF. In DNA, the CDR3 is TGTGCCATTTCTGGGTCTAGCGGGCCAGAGCAGTACTTC.